The 24 T cell receptor beta chains presented below share a single source sample, sequenced in a study of blood T cell repertoires in COVID-19. Only in-frame clones appear in the TCRdb table, and some are missing; sequencing was by immunoSEQ multiplex PCR. The sample yields 200,000 to 300,000 clones, about 83% seen once. The sample comprised peripheral blood. The receptor source for this set is a man over 45 with acute or convalescent COVID-19.

The V and J genes are TRBV6-4 and TRBJ2-2, with 14 bases matching TRBD2. Germline CDR1 reads MRHNA; CDR2 reads SNTAGT. This CDR3 is built from 18 residues. J was trimmed by 1 base and V by 7 bases; bases with no gene match: 8. CDR3 amino acids: CASKGTSGGAGNTGELFF. In DNA form, the CDR3 reads TGTGCCAGCAAAGGGACTAGCGGGGGAGCAGGGAACACCGGGGAGCTGTTTTTT.

In regard to this clone: Other DNA sequences in this sample translate to the same CDR3. The chain uses TRBV19 and TRBJ1-1; tentative D call: TRBD1 (5 bases). There are 13 residues in the CDR3. V was shortened by 3 bases and J by 3 bases, with 8 bases between the two germline ends. Looked up from germline, CDR1 is LNHDA and CDR2 is SQIVND (reference sequence). The CDR3 protein is CASSMKGDTEAFF. DNA of the CDR3: TGTGCCAGTAGTATGAAAGGGGACACTGAAGCTTTCTTT.

CDR3 protein: CASSMTRRGQGREGYTF. Written as DNA, the CDR3 is TGTGCCAGTAGTATGACAAGAAGGGGACAGGGACGGGAGGGCTACACCTTC. J is TRBJ1-2 and V is TRBV19; 9 bases map to TRBD1. V gave up 3 bases and J gave up 8 bases; unmatched junction bases: 16. Germline loops: CDR1 LNHDA, CDR2 SQIVND (reference sequence). The CDR3 totals 17 residues.

This chain uses TRBV7-9 with TRBJ1-5, with D possibly matching TRBD1 (5 bases). Trimming shortened V by 4 bases and J by 6 bases, and 16 bases separated the two germline ends. The germline V gene has CDR1 SEHNR and CDR2 FQNEAQ (reference sequence). The CDR3 consists of 15 residues. CDR3 coding DNA: TGTGCCAGCAGCTCAATGGTCGGGGGAGGTCAGCCCCAGCATTTT. As protein: CASSSMVGGGQPQHF.

This rearrangement joins TRBV7-9 to TRBJ2-7, with TRBD2 as a possible D gene (6 bases). The V end lost 4 bases, the J end lost 9 bases, and 19 bases lay between the germline ends. The CDR3 length is 14 residues. Germline CDR1 is SEHNR and CDR2 is FQNEAQ (reference sequence). In DNA form, the CDR3 reads TGTGCCAGCAGCTCCCCCGGGACTCGGGGTGTGCAGTACTTC. Amino acids: CASSSPGTRGVQYF.

This rearrangement joins TRBV6-5 to TRBJ2-3, with TRBD2 matching 7 bases. Germline V CDR1 and CDR2: MNHEY, SVGAGI. Trimming cost V 0 bases and J 3 bases; bases outside gene matches: 6. This CDR3 region has 16 residues. The CDR3 DNA reads as TGTGCCAGCAGTTACTCGGGGGGGAGCCAAACAGATACGCAGTATTTT. It encodes CASSYSGGSQTDTQYF.

V is TRBV5-6 and J is TRBJ2-7, with no clear D. V was clipped by 3 bases and J by 3 bases, with 4 bases between them. The CDR3 consists of 11 residues. Germline V gene sequence: CDR1 SGHDT, CDR2 YYEEEE. The CDR3 nucleotides read TGTGCCAGCAGCTCCAACTACGAGCAGTACTTC. It specifies CASSSNYEQYF.

This chain links TRBV9 with TRBJ2-3; tentatively, D is TRBD1 (6 bases). V was pared by 2 bases and J by 0 bases, with 10 bases between. CDR3 length: 15 residues. Germline V gene sequence: CDR1 SGDLS, CDR2 YYNGEE. CDR3 nucleotide sequence: TGTGCCAGCAGCGTTGGGGGCATAAGCACAGATACGCAGTATTTT. Protein sequence: CASSVGGISTDTQYF.

This clone is a singleton in its sample. V is TRBV3-1 (or the pseudogene TRBV3-2) and J is TRBJ1-5, with 8 bases identical to TRBD1. This CDR3 region has 14 residues. The V gene's germline CDR1 is LGHDT and CDR2 YNNKEL (reference sequence). The junction had 8 bases not matched to a gene; V was cut back by 4 bases and J by 9 bases. This CDR3 reads CASSLKSGQGPQHF. In nucleotides, the CDR3 is TGTGCCAGCAGCCTAAAATCAGGACAGGGGCCCCAGCATTTT.

The chain couples TRBV13 to TRBJ1-2, with 7 nucleotides matching TRBD1. Per the germline V gene, CDR1 is PRHDT and CDR2 is FYEKMQ (reference sequence). CDR3 length: 14 amino acids. After removal of 5 bases from V and 5 bases from J, the junction contained 8 bases not matched to a gene. This CDR3 is CASSTRGVIYGYTF. For the CDR3, the DNA is TGTGCCAGCAGCACCAGGGGGGTTATATATGGCTACACCTTC. Complete variable domain (other parts from reference TRBV13 and TRBJ1-2): AAGVIQSPRHLIKEKRETATLKCYPIPRHDTVYWYQQGPGQDPQFLISFYEKMQSDKGSIPDRFSAQQFSDYHSELNMSSLELGDSALYFCASSTRGVIYGYTFGSGTRLTVV.

This clone came up once. The V and J genes are TRBV18 and TRBJ1-1; no firm D call. The CDR3 runs to 14 residues. CDR1 is KGHSH and CDR2 is LQKENI in the germline V gene. Trimming removed 5 bases at V and 0 bases at J, with 10 bases between. CDR3 sequence (DNA): TGTGCCAGCTCAGGCTCTCAGATGAACACTGAAGCTTTCTTT. Translated: CASSGSQMNTEAFF.

The rearrangement joins TRBV3-1 (or the pseudogene TRBV3-2) to TRBJ2-7, with a possible D match to TRBD1 (6 bases). The V end lost 7 bases, the J end lost 0 bases, and 13 bases lay between the germline ends. Germline-derived CDR1 and CDR2 are LGHDT and YNNKEL (reference sequence). CDR3 size: 14 residues. CDR3 loop: CASTPGDNSYEQYF. The CDR3 region has the DNA TGTGCCAGCACCCCAGGGGACAACTCCTACGAGCAGTACTTC.

V is TRBV5-1 and J is TRBJ2-7, with TRBD2 matching over 8 bases. The CDR3 runs to 15 residues. Trimming took 0 bases from V and 3 from J; bases not matched to a gene: 5. Germline CDR1 and CDR2: SGHRS and YFSETQ. Here the CDR3 DNA reads TGCGCCAGCAGCTTGGCGGGGGGGAAGAGCTACGAGCAGTACTTC. Translation gives CASSLAGGKSYEQYF. Drawing the rest from reference TRBV5-1 and TRBJ2-7, the complete variable domain is KAGVTQTPRYLIKTRGQQVTLSCSPISGHRSVSWYQQTPGQGLQFLFEYFSETQRNKGNFPGRFSGRQFSNSRSEMNVSTLELGDSALYLCASSLAGGKSYEQYFGPGTRLTVT.

This clone was observed a single time. The rearrangement links TRBV4-1 to TRBJ2-3; 7 bases align to TRBD1. CDR1 and CDR2 from the germline V gene are MGHRA and YSYEKL. This CDR3 region has 14 residues. Germline trimming cut 4 bases from V and 5 bases from J; bases unmatched to any gene: 6. CDR3 loop: CASSLDRGQDTQYF. In nucleotides, the CDR3 is TGCGCCAGCAGCCTCGATAGGGGGCAAGATACGCAGTATTTT.

J is TRBJ1-5 and V is TRBV11-2; D uncertain. This CDR3 is built from 16 residues. CDR1 and CDR2 (germline): SGHAT, FQNNGV. Trimming left V 1 base short and J 4 bases short, with 14 bases between. The CDR3 bases are TGTGCCAGCAGCTTAGTGGTGGGCCAGGCAAATCAGCCCCAGCATTTT. This sequence encodes CASSLVVGQANQPQHF.

This chain connects TRBV29-1 to TRBJ1-1; 8 nucleotides line up with TRBD1. Germline CDR1 SQVTM, CDR2 ANQGSEA. The V and J ends lost 6 bases and 5 bases, in that order; junction bases with no gene match: 8. The CDR3 sequence is 13 residues long. The CDR3 sequence: CSVIRGRSTEAFF. The CDR3 DNA reads as TGCAGCGTAATCAGGGGGCGTTCGACTGAAGCTTTCTTT.

This chain links TRBV5-6 with TRBJ1-1; the D gene is possibly TRBD1 (6 bases). The CDR3 sequence is 15 residues long. V lost 4 bases and J lost 3, with 16 bases in between. Germline loops: CDR1 SGHDT, CDR2 YYEEEE. The CDR3 DNA sequence: TGTGCCAGCAGCCCCTTGGGCGAGGGGGACACTGAAGCTTTCTTT. Translating gives CASSPLGEGDTEAFF. The full variable domain, with the rest looked up from reference TRBV5-6 and TRBJ1-1, is DAGVTQSPTHLIKTRGQQVTLRCSPKSGHDTVSWYQQALGQGPQFIFQYYEEEERQRGNFPDRFSGHQFPNYSSELNVNALLLGDSALYLCASSPLGEGDTEAFFGQGTRLTVV.

This clone has only one observation. The rearrangement links TRBV19 to TRBJ1-1; TRBD1 might be the D (5 bases). Germline V gives CDR1 LNHDA, CDR2 SQIVND (reference sequence). V lost 2 bases to trimming and J lost 0 bases, with 10 bases between them. This CDR3 region has 15 residues. The CDR3 reads CASSISGGVNTEAFF. Here the CDR3 DNA reads TGTGCCAGTAGTATAAGTGGGGGGGTGAACACTGAAGCTTTCTTT.

This clone appeared a few times. The chain joins TRBV19 to TRBJ1-5; D may be TRBD1 (5 bases). The V gene's germline CDR1 is LNHDA and CDR2 SQIVND (reference sequence). V was shortened by 5 bases and J by 0 bases, with 17 bases between the two germline ends. The CDR3 length is 17 residues. CDR3 in DNA: TGTGCCAGTAGTCGCCGGGGGACCCTCTATAGCAATCAGCCCCAGCATTTT. It codes for CASSRRGTLYSNQPQHF.

J is TRBJ1-6 and V is TRBV27; D is unclear. Looked up from germline, CDR1 is MNHEY and CDR2 is SMNVEV (reference sequence). The V end lost 5 bases, the J end lost 7 bases, and 12 bases lay between the germline ends. This CDR3 comprises 14 residues. In DNA form, the CDR3 reads TGTGCCAGCAGTCAAAACAGAGGGAATTCACCCCTCCACTTT. It codes for CASSQNRGNSPLHF.

J is TRBJ2-3 and V is TRBV6-1; TRBD2 agrees at 10 bases. The CDR3 has 14 residues. The junction had 4 bases not matched to a gene; V was cut back by 2 bases and J by 8 bases. Germline CDR1 MNHNS, CDR2 SASEGT. As DNA, the CDR3 is TGTGCCAGCAGTGAAAGGAGCGGGAGGGTTACGCAGTATTTT. This codes for CASSERSGRVTQYF.

The chain couples TRBV2 to TRBJ2-7; 11 nucleotides line up with TRBD1. V lost 5 bases to trimming and J lost 5 bases; unmatched junction nucleotides: 14. The length of the CDR3 is 17 residues. Germline CDR1 SNHLY, CDR2 FYNNEI. The CDR3 here is CASSRSGTGGLPHEQYF. As DNA, the CDR3 is TGTGCCAGCAGTCGATCTGGGACAGGGGGACTTCCCCACGAGCAGTACTTC. Full variable domain (remainder filled in from reference TRBV2 and TRBJ2-7): EPEVTQTPSHQVTQMGQEVILRCVPISNHLYFYWYRQILGQKVEFLVSFYNNEISEKSEIFDDQFSVERPDGSNFTLKIRSTKLEDSAMYFCASSRSGTGGLPHEQYFGPGTRLTVT.

V is TRBV10-3 and J is TRBJ2-1, with TRBD2 identical over 9 bases. The CDR3 has 14 amino acids. Trimming at V came to 10 bases and at J to 7 bases, leaving 11 bases not matched to a gene. The germline V gene encodes CDR1 ENHRY and CDR2 SYGVKD. This CDR3 reads CASTSGTSMNEQFF. The CDR3 DNA reads TGTGCCAGCACCTCCGGGACTAGCATGAATGAGCAGTTCTTC.

This rearrangement joins TRBV7-8 to TRBJ1-1; D is possibly TRBD1 (6 bases). CDR3 length: 15 amino acids. V lost 5 bases, J lost 6 bases, and 19 bases lay in between. Germline CDR1 reads SGHVS; CDR2 reads FQNEAQ. The CDR3 protein is CASSPTRDTGPEAFF. The CDR3 DNA follows: TGTGCCAGCAGCCCCACAAGGGACACCGGCCCTGAAGCTTTCTTT. The entire variable domain, with the rest obtained from reference TRBV7-8 and TRBJ1-1, is as follows: GAGVSQSPRYKVAKRGQDVALRCDPISGHVSLFWYQQALGQGPEFLTYFQNEAQLDKSGLPSDRFFAERPEGSVSTLKIQRTQQEDSAVYLCASSPTRDTGPEAFFGQGTRLTVV.